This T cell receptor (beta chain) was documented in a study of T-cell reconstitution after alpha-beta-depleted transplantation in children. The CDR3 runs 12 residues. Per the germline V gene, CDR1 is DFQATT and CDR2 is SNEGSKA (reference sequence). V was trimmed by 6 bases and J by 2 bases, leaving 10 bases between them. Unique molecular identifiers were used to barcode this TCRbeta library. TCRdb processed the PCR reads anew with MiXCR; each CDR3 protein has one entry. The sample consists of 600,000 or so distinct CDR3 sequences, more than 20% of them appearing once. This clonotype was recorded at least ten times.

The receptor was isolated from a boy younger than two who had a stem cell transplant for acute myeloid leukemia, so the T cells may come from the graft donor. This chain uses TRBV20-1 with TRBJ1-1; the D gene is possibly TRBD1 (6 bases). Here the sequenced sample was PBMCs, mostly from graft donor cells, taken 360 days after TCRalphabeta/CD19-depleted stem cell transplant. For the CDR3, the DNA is TGCAGTGCCATGGGGACAAACACTGAAGCTTTCTTT. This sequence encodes CSAMGTNTEAFF.